Below are 18 T cell receptor beta chains sequenced from a single sample in a study of pediatric ulcerative colitis. Using immunoSEQ multiplex PCR, the repertoire was profiled, and TCRdb retains in-frame clones only, with some absent. The sample has about 36,000 clones, less than 80% seen once. During colonoscopy, one to two rectal pinch biopsies were collected. The sample comprised gut tissue. These receptor sequences come from a boy aged 10-17 years with moderate ulcerative colitis.

V usage is TRBV11-2 and J usage is TRBJ1-4; weak D call: TRBD1 (5 bases). The germline gives CDR1 SGHAT, CDR2 FQNNGV. The V end was cut by 5 bases, the J end by 0 bases, with 16 bases between. The CDR3 totals 17 residues. This chain's CDR3 is CASSPRRRGTTNEKLFF. DNA for the CDR3: TGTGCCAGCAGCCCCCGCCGCCGGGGGACAACTAATGAAAAACTGTTTTTT.

The chain combines TRBV5-1 with TRBJ2-7; TRBD1 aligns across 9 bases. CDR1 and CDR2 (germline): SGHRS, YFSETQ. The CDR3 runs to 14 residues. V shed 6 bases, J shed 5 bases, and the junction held 9 bases outside the gene matches. CDR3 sequence reads: CASTPGQGYDEQYF. The CDR3 region has the DNA TGCGCCAGCACCCCGGGACAGGGTTATGACGAGCAGTACTTC.

The chain couples TRBV6-5 to TRBJ1-2; maybe TRBD1 (5 bases). The V end was cut by 6 bases, the J end by 2 bases, with 13 bases between. The CDR3 runs 14 residues. In germline, CDR1 is MNHEY, CDR2 SVGAGI. This chain's CDR3 is CASSQIGHNYGYTF. The CDR3 nucleotides are TGTGCCAGCAGCCAAATAGGACACAACTATGGCTACACCTTC.

The rearrangement joins TRBV18 to TRBJ2-3, with 9 bases identical to TRBD2. CDR1 and CDR2 (germline): KGHSH, LQKENI. V was clipped by 2 bases and J by 4 bases; unmatched bases: 10. The CDR3 is 17 amino acids. This CDR3 reads CASSPKGASGVADTQYF. As DNA, the CDR3 is TGTGCCAGCTCACCAAAAGGGGCTAGCGGGGTGGCAGATACGCAGTATTTT.

The chain uses TRBV6-5 and TRBJ1-1, with D unresolved. Trimming took off 7 bases at V and 0 bases at J, with 12 bases between the two ends. Germline V gives CDR1 MNHEY, CDR2 SVGAGI. This CDR3 contains 14 residues. The CDR3 DNA reads TGTGCCAGCACCCGAAGGTTCATGAACACTGAAGCTTTCTTT. This translates into CASTRRFMNTEAFF.

The chain couples TRBV30 to TRBJ2-1; 7 bases agree with TRBD2. This CDR3 comprises 13 residues. Germline CDR1 GTSNPN, CDR2 SVGIG (reference sequence). V shed 2 bases, J shed 5 bases, and the junction held 3 bases outside the gene matches. CDR3 residues: CAWSWLADNEQFF. The CDR3 DNA is TGTGCCTGGAGTTGGCTAGCGGACAATGAGCAGTTCTTC. Looking up the rest from reference TRBV30 and TRBJ2-1 gives the full variable domain: SQTIHQWPATLVQPVGSPLSLECTVEGTSNPNLYWYRQAAGRGLQLLFYSVGIGQISSEVPQNLSASRPQDRQFILSSKKLLLSDSGFYLCAWSWLADNEQFFGPGTRLTVL.

The rearrangement links TRBV6-5 to TRBJ1-2; D call uncertain. The CDR3 loop spans 13 amino acids. Trimming removed 6 bases at V and 1 base at J, with 9 bases between. CDR1 and CDR2 (germline): MNHEY, SVGAGI. The CDR3 bases are TGTGCCAGCAGACCTGACAATAACTATGGCTACACCTTC. Translating it yields CASRPDNNYGYTF.

The V and J genes are TRBV7-9 and TRBJ2-7, with D hard to call. V gave up 3 bases and J gave up 2 bases, with 8 bases separating them. The CDR3 contains 13 residues. Germline loops: CDR1 SEHNR, CDR2 FQNEAQ (reference sequence). The CDR3 coding sequence is TGTGCCAGCAGCTTCGGACCTGCCTACGAGCAGTACTTC. This gives the protein CASSFGPAYEQYF.

Regarding this clone: The sample has other DNA sequences that encode this CDR3 too. The chain is built from TRBV7-2 and TRBJ2-3; no reliable D call. The CDR3 runs 13 residues. Trimming cost V 1 base and J 3 bases, with 5 bases left between them. CDR1 and CDR2 from the germline V gene are SGHTA and FQGNSA. The CDR3 loop reads CASSLDGTDTQYF. The CDR3 DNA sequence: TGTGCCAGCAGCTTAGATGGGACAGATACGCAGTATTTT.

This clone was counted only a few times. The V gene is TRBV10-3, the J gene TRBJ1-1; 8 bases line up with TRBD1. The CDR3 has 13 residues. V shed 10 bases and J 11 bases; nucleotides not matched to a gene: 15. CDR1 and CDR2 (germline): ENHRY, SYGVKD. CDR3 nucleotides: TGTGCCACCCAAGTGACAGGGGATAGGTGGGCTTTCTTT. This sequence encodes CATQVTGDRWAFF.

The rearrangement uses TRBV5-1 and TRBJ2-2; no definite D call. The CDR3 contains 13 residues. With 5 bases removed from V and 2 bases from J, the gap between germline ends came to 7 bases. CDR1 and CDR2 from the germline V gene are SGHRS and YFSETQ. The CDR3 region has the DNA TGCGCCAGCAGATCCCCCAACACCGGGGAGCTGTTTTTT. The encoded protein is CASRSPNTGELFF.

The V and J genes are TRBV11-2 and TRBJ2-1; no clear D. Germline V gene sequence: CDR1 SGHAT, CDR2 FQNNGV. This CDR3 is 15 amino acids long. Trimming cost V 5 bases and J 6 bases, with 17 bases left between them. The DNA for the CDR3 is TGTGCCAGCAGCGCGAACGATGGGTGGATCAATGAGCAGTTCTTC. Its protein is CASSANDGWINEQFF. The whole variable domain, filled in from reference TRBV11-2 and TRBJ2-1, reads EAGVAQSPRYKIIEKRQSVAFWCNPISGHATLYWYQQILGQGPKLLIQFQNNGVVDDSQLPKDRFSAERLKGVDSTLKIQPAKLEDSAVYLCASSANDGWINEQFFGPGTRLTVL.

This clone was observed a handful of times. Other DNA sequences in the same sample also yield this CDR3. This chain uses TRBV5-1 with TRBJ2-7; D remains unclear. CDR1 and CDR2 (germline): SGHRS, YFSETQ. The V gene lost 1 base and the J gene lost 3 bases, with 5 bases spanning the gap. This CDR3 spans 12 amino acids. DNA for the CDR3: TGCGCCAGCAGCTTGACAAGCTACGAGCAGTACTTC. Translated, it gives CASSLTSYEQYF.

The chain combines TRBV4-3 with TRBJ2-3, with D tentatively TRBD2 (5 bases). The CDR3 loop spans 16 amino acids. CDR1 and CDR2 from the germline V gene are LGHNA and YSLEER. V was shortened by 4 bases and J by 1 base, with 15 bases between the two germline ends. This CDR3 reads CASSLTTQMGTDTQYF. CDR3 nucleotide sequence: TGCGCCAGCAGCCTGACTACTCAGATGGGCACAGATACGCAGTATTTT.

There are a few counts of this clone. The chain is built from TRBV7-2 and TRBJ1-2, with a possible D match to TRBD1 (5 bases). Germline values: CDR1 SGHTA, CDR2 FQGNSA. Trimming took off 1 base at V and 6 bases at J, with 6 bases between the two ends. This CDR3 comprises 12 residues. Here the CDR3 reads CASSLEGHGYTF. The CDR3 coding sequence is TGTGCCAGCAGCTTAGAGGGGCATGGCTACACCTTC.

The gene calls are TRBV30 and TRBJ2-1; 7 positions agree with TRBD1. Germline values: CDR1 GTSNPN, CDR2 SVGIG (reference sequence). CDR3 length: 14 residues. The trim removed 3 bases at V and 0 bases at J, leaving 2 bases unmatched. The CDR3 region is CAWRRTGSYNEQFF. CDR3 coding DNA: TGTGCCTGGAGAAGGACAGGCTCCTACAATGAGCAGTTCTTC. Drawing the rest from reference TRBV30 and TRBJ2-1, the complete variable domain is SQTIHQWPATLVQPVGSPLSLECTVEGTSNPNLYWYRQAAGRGLQLLFYSVGIGQISSEVPQNLSASRPQDRQFILSSKKLLLSDSGFYLCAWRRTGSYNEQFFGPGTRLTVL.

The chain joins TRBV7-3 to TRBJ2-2; TRBD1 or TRBD2 may be the D gene (6 bases each). CDR1 is SGHTA, CDR2 FQGTGA, per germline. The V end was cut by 1 base, the J end by 0 bases, with 15 bases between. The CDR3 covers 18 residues. DNA of the CDR3: TGTGCCAGCAGCTTAAAGCCGCCGGGGGCGCCGAACACCGGGGAGCTGTTTTTT. It encodes CASSLKPPGAPNTGELFF.

The chain carries TRBV19 and TRBJ2-1; D uncertain. The CDR3 totals 15 residues. Deletions cut 2 bases from V and 0 bases from J, with 8 bases between. Germline V lookup: CDR1 LNHDA, CDR2 SQIVND (reference sequence). The CDR3 DNA sequence: TGTGCCAGTAGTATAAGCCTAAGCTCCTACAATGAGCAGTTCTTC. The encoded protein is CASSISLSSYNEQFF.